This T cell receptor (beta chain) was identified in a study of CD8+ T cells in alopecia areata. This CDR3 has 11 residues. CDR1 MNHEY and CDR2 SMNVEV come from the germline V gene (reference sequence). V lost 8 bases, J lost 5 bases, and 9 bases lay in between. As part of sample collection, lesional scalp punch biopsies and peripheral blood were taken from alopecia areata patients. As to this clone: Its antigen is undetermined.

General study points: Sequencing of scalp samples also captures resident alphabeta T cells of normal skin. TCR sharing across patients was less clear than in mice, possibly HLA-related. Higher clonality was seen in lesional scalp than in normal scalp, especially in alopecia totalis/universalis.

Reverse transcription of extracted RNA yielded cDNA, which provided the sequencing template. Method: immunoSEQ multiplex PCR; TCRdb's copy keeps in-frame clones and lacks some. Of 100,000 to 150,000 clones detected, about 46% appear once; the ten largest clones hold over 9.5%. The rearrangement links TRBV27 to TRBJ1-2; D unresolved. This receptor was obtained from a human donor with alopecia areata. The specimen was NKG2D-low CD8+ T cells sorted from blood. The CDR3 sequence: CASYSSYGYTF. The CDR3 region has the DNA TGTGCCAGCTACTCCTCTTATGGCTACACCTTC.